The text below deals with one T cell receptor beta chain. Data came from immunoSEQ multiplex PCR; TCRdb stores just in-frame clones and leaves some out. This table holds approximately 150,000 clones, 80% to 85% found once. These data originate in a study of blood T cell repertoires in COVID-19. Looked up from germline, CDR1 is MGHDK and CDR2 is SYGVNS. Trimming left V 2 bases short and J 0 bases short, with 10 bases between. This CDR3 has 16 amino acids. This chain links TRBV25-1 with TRBJ2-2; the D is unclear. This clonotype was sampled from a man in his thirties or forties with COVID-19, enrolled during active disease. The sequenced material came from peripheral blood. The CDR3 nucleotides read TGTGCCAGCAGTGAACCCGCAGGCCCGAACACCGGGGAGCTGTTTTTT. This gives the protein CASSEPAGPNTGELFF.